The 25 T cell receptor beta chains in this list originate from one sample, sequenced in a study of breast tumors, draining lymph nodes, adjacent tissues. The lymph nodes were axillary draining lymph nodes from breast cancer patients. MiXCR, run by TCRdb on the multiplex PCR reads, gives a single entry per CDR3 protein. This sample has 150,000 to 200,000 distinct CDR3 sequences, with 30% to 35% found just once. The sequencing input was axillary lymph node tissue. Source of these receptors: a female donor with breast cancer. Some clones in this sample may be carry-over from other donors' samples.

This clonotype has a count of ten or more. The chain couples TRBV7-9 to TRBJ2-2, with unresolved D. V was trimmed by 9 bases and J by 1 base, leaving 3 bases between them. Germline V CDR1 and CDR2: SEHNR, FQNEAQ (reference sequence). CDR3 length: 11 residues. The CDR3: CASMNTGELFF. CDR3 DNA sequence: TGTGCCAGTATGAACACCGGGGAGCTGTTTTTT.

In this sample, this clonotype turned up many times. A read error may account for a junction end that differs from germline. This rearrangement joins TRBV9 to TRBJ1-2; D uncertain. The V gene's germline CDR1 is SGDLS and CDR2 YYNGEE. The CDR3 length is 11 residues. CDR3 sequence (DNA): TGTGCCAGCAGCTCCAGTGGAGGCCCGGGCTTC. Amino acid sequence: CASSSSGGPGF.

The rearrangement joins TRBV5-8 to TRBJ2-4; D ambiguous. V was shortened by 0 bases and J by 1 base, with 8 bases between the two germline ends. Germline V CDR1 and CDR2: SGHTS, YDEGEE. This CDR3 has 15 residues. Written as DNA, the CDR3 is TGTGCCAGCAGCTTGGATGGGCAGGCCAAAAACATTCAGTACTTC. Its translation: CASSLDGQAKNIQYF.

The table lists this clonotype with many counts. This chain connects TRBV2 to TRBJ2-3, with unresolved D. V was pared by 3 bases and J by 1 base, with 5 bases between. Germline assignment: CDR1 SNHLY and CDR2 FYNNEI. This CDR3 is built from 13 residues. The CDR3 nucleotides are TGTGCCAGCAGTGACTACCGCACAGATACGCAGTATTTT. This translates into CASSDYRTDTQYF.

Here the CDR3 DNA reads TGTGCCACCAGTGATCGGACTAGCGGTAACACCGGGGAGCACACAGATACGCAGTATTTT. This sequence encodes CATSDRTSGNTGEHTDTQYF. This chain connects TRBV24-1 to TRBJ2-3; 10 positions match TRBD2. CDR1 is KGHDR and CDR2 is SFDVKD in the germline V gene. The V and J ends lost 3 bases and 2 bases, in that order; junction bases with no gene match: 16. CDR3 size: 20 residues.

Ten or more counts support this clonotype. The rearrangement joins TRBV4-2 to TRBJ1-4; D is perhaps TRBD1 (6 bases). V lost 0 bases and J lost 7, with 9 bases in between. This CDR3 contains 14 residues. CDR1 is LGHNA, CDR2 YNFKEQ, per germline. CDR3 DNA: TGTGCCAGCAGCCAAGATCTGGACAGTGAAAAACTGTTTTTT. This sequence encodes CASSQDLDSEKLFF.

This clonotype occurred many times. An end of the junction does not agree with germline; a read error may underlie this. CDR3 sequence: CASSRSSGRAQETQYF. As DNA, the CDR3 is TGTGCTAGCAGCCGCTCTAGCGGGAGGGCCCAAGAGACCCAGTACTTC. The gene calls are TRBV7-7 and TRBJ2-5; 12 bases agree with TRBD2. The length of the CDR3 is 16 residues. Germline V gene data show CDR1 as SSHAT and CDR2 as FNYEAQ (reference sequence).

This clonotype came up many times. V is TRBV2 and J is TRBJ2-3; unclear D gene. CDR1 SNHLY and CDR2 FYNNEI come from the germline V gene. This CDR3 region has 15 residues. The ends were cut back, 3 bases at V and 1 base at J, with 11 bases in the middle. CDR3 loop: CASSDPRWGTDTQYF. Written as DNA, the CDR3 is TGTGCCAGCAGTGACCCCCGATGGGGCACAGATACGCAGTATTTT.

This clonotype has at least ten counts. The CDR3 spells CASSEYNRASYNEQFF. The CDR3, as DNA: TGTGCCAGCAGTGAATATAACAGGGCCTCCTACAATGAGCAGTTCTTC. The chain recombines TRBV25-1 with TRBJ2-1; possibly TRBD1 for D (6 bases). The germline V and J ends were trimmed by 0 bases and 0 bases, with 9 bases remaining between them. CDR3 size: 16 residues. The germline CDR1 and CDR2 sequences are MGHDK and SYGVNS.

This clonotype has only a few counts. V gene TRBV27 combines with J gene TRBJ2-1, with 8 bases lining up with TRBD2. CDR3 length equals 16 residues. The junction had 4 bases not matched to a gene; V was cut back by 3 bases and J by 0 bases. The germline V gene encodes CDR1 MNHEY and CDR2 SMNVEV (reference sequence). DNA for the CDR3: TGTGCCAGCAGTTTCTCGGGACTAGGCTCCTACAATGAGCAGTTCTTC. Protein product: CASSFSGLGSYNEQFF.

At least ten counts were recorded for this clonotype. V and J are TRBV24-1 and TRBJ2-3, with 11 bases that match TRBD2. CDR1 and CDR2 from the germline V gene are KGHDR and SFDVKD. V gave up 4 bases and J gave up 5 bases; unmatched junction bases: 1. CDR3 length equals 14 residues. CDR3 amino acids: CATSETSGRDTQYF. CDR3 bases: TGTGCCACCAGTGAAACTAGCGGGAGAGATACGCAGTATTTT.

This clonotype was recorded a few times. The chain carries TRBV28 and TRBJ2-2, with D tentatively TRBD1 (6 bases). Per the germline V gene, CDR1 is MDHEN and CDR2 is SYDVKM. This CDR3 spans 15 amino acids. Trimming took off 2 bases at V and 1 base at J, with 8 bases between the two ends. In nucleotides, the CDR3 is TGTGCCAGCAGTTTAGGACAGTGGAACACCGGGGAGCTGTTTTTT. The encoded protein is CASSLGQWNTGELFF.

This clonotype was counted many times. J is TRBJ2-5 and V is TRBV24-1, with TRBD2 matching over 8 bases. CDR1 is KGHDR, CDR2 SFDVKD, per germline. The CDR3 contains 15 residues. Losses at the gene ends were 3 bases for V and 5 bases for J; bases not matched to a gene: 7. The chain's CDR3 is CATSDAAGAGETQYF. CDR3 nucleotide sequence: TGTGCCACCAGTGATGCAGCGGGGGCAGGCGAGACCCAGTACTTC.

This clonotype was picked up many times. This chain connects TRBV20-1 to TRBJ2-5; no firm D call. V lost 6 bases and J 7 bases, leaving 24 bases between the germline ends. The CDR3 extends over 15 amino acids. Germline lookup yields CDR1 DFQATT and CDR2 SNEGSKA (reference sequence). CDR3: CSAVPYGQEKGTQYF. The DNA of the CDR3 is TGCAGTGCCGTGCCTTACGGGCAGGAGAAGGGGACCCAGTACTTC.

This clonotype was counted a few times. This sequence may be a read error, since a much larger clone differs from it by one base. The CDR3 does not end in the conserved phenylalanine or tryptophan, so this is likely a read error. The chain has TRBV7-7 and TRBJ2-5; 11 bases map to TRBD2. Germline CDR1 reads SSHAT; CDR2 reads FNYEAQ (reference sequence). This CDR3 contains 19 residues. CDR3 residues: CASSLETSGIKGLQETQYL. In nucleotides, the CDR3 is TGTGCTAGCAGCTTAGAGACTAGCGGGATCAAGGGGCTCCAAGAGACCCAGTACCTC.

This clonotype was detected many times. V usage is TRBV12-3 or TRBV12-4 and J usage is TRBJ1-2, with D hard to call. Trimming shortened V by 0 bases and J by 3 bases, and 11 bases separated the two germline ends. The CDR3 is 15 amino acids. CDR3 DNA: TGTGCCAGCAGTTTAGCGGCGGCAGACTACTATGGCTACACCTTC. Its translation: CASSLAAADYYGYTF.

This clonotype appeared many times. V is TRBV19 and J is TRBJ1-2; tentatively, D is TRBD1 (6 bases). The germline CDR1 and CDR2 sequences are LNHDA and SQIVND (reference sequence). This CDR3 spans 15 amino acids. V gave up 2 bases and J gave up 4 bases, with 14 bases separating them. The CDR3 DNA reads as TGTGCCAGTAGTATATACAGGGTTTCGGGCTATGGCTACACCTTC. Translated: CASSIYRVSGYGYTF.

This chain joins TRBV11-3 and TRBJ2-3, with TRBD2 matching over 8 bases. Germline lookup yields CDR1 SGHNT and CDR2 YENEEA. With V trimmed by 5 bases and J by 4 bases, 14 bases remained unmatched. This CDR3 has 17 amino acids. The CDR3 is CASSQGQGPAGADTQYF. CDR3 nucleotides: TGTGCCAGCAGCCAAGGGCAGGGGCCAGCGGGGGCAGATACGCAGTATTTT. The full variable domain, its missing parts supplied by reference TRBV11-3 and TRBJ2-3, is EAGVVQSPRYKIIEKKQPVAFWCNPISGHNTLYWYLQNLGQGPELLIRYENEEAVDDSQLPKDRFSAERLKGVDSTLKIQPAELGDSAVYLCASSQGQGPAGADTQYFGPGTRLTVL.

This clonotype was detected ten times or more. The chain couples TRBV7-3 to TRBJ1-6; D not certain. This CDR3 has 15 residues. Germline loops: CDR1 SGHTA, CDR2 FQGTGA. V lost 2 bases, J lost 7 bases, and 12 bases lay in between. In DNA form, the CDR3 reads TGTGCCAGCAGCTTAGGGCCACCGCTAAATTCACCCCTCCACTTT. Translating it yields CASSLGPPLNSPLHF.

CDR3 region: CASSQTNGGAGTDTQYF. As DNA, the CDR3 is TGTGCCAGCTCACAGACCAACGGGGGGGCTGGCACAGATACGCAGTATTTT. J is TRBJ2-3 and V is TRBV18, with 8 positions matching TRBD2. The J segment lost 1 base and the V segment lost 4 bases, leaving 10 bases of the junction unmatched. There are 17 residues in the CDR3. The germline CDR1 and CDR2 sequences are KGHSH and LQKENI.

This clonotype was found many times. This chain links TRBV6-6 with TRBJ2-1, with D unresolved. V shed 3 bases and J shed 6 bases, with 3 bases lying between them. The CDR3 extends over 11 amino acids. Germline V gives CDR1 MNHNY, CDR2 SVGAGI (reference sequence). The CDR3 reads CASSYSNEQFF. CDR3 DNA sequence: TGTGCCAGCAGTTATAGCAATGAGCAGTTCTTC.

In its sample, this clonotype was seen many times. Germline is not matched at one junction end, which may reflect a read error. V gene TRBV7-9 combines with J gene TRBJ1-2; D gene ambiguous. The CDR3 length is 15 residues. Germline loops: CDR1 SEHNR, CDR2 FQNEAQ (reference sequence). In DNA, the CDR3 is TGTGCCAGCAGCTTAACGGCCCAAGTCTTCTATGGCTACCCCTTC. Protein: CASSLTAQVFYGYPF. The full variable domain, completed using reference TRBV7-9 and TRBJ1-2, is DTGVSQNPRHKITKRGQNVTFRCDPISEHNRLYWYRQTLGQGPEFLTYFQNEAQLEKSRLLSDRFSAERPKGSFSTLEIQRTEQGDSAMYLCASSLTAQVFYGYPFGSGTRLTVV.

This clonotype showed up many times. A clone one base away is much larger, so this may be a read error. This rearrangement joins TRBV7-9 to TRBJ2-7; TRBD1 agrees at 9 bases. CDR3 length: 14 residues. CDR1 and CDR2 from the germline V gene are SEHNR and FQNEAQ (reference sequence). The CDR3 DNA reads TGTACCAGCAGCCCAGGGACAGGGACCTACGAGCAGTACTTC. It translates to CTSSPGTGTYEQYF.

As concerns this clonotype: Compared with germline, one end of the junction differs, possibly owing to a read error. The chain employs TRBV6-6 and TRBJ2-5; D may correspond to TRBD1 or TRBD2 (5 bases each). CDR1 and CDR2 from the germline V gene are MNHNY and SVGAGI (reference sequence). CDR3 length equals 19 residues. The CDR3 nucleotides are TGTGCCAGCAGTCACTCCCTTATCCGGGGCCCTGGGGGCCAAGAGACCCAGTACTTC. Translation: CASSHSLIRGPGGQETQYF.

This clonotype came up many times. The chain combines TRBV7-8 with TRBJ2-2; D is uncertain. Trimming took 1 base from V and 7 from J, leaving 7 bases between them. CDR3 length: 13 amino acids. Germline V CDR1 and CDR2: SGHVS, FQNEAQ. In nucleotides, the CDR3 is TGTGCCAGCAGCTTAGTCATAAGCGGGGAGCTGTTTTTT. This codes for CASSLVISGELFF.